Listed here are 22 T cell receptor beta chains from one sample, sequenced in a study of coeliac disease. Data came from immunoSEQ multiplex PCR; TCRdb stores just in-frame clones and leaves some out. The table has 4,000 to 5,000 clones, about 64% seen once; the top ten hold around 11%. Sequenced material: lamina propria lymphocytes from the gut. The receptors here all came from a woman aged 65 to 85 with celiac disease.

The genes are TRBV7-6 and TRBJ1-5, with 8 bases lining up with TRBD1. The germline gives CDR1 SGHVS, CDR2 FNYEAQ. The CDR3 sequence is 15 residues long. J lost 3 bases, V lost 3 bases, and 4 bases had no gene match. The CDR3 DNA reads TGTGCCAGCAGCTTCGGACAGGGCCTCAATCAGCCCCAGCATTTT. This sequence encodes CASSFGQGLNQPQHF.

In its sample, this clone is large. CDR3 sequence (DNA): TGTGCCAGCAGCTGGTGGGACAGGTCCCTTGAAGCTTTCTTT. Translated: CASSWWDRSLEAFF. V usage is TRBV5-4 and J usage is TRBJ1-1; 8 bases line up with TRBD1. The CDR3 spans 14 residues. The germline V gene has CDR1 SGHNT and CDR2 YYREEE (reference sequence). V shed 3 bases, J shed 7 bases, and the junction held 8 bases outside the gene matches.

DNA of the CDR3: TGTGCCAGCAGCTACCCACAGGGGGGGGAGACCCAGTACTTC. Its translation is CASSYPQGGETQYF. V gene TRBV5-8 combines with J gene TRBJ2-5; tentatively, D is TRBD1 (8 bases). The CDR3 loop spans 14 amino acids. V was trimmed by 3 bases and J by 5 bases, leaving 14 bases between them. The germline CDR1 and CDR2 sequences are SGHTS and YDEGEE.

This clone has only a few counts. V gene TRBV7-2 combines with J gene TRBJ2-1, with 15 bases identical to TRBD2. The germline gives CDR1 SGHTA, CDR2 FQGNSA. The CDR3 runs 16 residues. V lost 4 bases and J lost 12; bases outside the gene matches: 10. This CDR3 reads CASSSTPGLAGGVQFF. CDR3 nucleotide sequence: TGTGCCAGCAGCTCTACCCCGGGACTAGCGGGGGGTGTGCAGTTCTTC. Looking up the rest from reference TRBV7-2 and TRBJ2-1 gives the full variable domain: GAGVSQSPSNKVTEKGKDVELRCDPISGHTALYWYRQSLGQGLEFLIYFQGNSAPDKSGLPSDRFSAERTGGSVSTLTIQRTQQEDSAVYLCASSSTPGLAGGVQFFGPGTRLTVL.

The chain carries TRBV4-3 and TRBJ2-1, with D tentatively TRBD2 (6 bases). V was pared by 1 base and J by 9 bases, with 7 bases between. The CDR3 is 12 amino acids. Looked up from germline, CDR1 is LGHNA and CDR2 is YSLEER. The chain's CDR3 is CASSQARGEQFF. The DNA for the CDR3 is TGCGCCAGCAGCCAAGCGCGGGGTGAGCAGTTCTTC.

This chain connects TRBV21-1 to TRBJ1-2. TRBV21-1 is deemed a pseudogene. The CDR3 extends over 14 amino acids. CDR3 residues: CASVGGGGPGGYTF. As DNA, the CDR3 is TGTGCCAGCGTCGGGGGCGGGGGCCCAGGCGGCTACACCTTC.

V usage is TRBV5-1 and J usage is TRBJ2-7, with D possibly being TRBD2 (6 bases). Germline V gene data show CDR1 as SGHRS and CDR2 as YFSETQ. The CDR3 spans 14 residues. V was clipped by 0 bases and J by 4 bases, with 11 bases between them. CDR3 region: CASSLVGGGYEQYF. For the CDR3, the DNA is TGCGCCAGCAGCTTGGTGGGGGGTGGGTACGAGCAGTACTTC.

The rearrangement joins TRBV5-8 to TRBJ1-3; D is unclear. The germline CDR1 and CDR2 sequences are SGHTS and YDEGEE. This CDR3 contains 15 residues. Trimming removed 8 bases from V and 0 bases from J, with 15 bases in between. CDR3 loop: CASGRTRSSGNTIYF. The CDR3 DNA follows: TGTGCCAGTGGGAGGACGCGAAGCTCTGGAAACACCATATATTTT.

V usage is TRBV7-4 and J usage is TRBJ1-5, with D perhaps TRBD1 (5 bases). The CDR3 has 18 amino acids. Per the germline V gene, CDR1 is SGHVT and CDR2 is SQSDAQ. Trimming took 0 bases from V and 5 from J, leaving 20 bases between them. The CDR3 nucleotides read TGTGCCAGCAGCTTAGCGCAAAGGGAAGGACAACACTATCAGCCCCAGCATTTT. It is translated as CASSLAQREGQHYQPQHF.

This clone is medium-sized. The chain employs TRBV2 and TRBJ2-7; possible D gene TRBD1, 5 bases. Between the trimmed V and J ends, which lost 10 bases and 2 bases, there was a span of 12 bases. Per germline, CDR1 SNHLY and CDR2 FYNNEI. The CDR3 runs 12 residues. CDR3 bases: TGTGCCACAGCAGGGATGCCCTACGAGCAGTACTTC. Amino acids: CATAGMPYEQYF.

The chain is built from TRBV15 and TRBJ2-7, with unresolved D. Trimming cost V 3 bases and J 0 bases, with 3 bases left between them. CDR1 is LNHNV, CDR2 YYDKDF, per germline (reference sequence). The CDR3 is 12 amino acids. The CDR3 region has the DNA TGTGCCACCAGCAGCTCCTCCTACGAGCAGTACTTC. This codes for CATSSSSYEQYF.

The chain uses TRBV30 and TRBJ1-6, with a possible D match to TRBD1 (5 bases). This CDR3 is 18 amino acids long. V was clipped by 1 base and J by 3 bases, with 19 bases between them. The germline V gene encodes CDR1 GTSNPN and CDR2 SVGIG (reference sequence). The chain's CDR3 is CAWSGSPNRLGYNSPLHF. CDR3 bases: TGTGCCTGGAGTGGGTCCCCGAACAGGTTGGGCTATAATTCACCCCTCCACTTT.

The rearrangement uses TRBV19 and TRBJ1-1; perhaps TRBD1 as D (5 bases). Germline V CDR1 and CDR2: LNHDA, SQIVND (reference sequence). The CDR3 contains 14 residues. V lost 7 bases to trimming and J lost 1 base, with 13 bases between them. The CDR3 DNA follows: TGTGCCAGTAATTGGGCAGGGCCGAACACTGAAGCTTTCTTT. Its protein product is CASNWAGPNTEAFF.

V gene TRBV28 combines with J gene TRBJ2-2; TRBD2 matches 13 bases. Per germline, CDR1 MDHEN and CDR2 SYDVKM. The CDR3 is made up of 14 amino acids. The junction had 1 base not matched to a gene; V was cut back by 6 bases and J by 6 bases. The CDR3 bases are TGTGCCAGCAGACTAGCGGGGGGGCCCGGGGAGCTGTTTTTT. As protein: CASRLAGGPGELFF.

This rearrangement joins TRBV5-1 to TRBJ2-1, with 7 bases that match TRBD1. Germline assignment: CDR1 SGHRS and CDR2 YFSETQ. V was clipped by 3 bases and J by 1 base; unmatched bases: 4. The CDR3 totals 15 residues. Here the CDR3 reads CASSSLTGSYNEQFF. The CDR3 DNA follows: TGCGCCAGCAGCTCGTTGACAGGGTCCTACAATGAGCAGTTCTTC.

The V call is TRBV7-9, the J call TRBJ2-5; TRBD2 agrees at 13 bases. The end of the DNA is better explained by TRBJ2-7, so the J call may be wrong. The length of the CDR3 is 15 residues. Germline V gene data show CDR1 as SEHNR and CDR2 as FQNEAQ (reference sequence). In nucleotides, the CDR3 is TGTGCCAGCAGCGGATGGACTAGCGGGGGCTACGAGCAGTACTTC. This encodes CASSGWTSGGYEQYF.

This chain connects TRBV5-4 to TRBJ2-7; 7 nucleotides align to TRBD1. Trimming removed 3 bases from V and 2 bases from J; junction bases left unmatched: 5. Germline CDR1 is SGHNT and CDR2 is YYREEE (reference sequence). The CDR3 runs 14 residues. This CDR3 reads CASSSGTATYEQYF. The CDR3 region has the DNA TGTGCCAGCAGCTCCGGGACAGCAACCTACGAGCAGTACTTC.

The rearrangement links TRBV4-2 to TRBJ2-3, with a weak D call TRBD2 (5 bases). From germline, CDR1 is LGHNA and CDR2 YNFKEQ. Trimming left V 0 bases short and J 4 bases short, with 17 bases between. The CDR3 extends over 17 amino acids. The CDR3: CASSQDKCDGISDTQYF. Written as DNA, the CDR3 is TGTGCCAGCAGCCAAGATAAGTGTGACGGGATCTCAGATACGCAGTATTTT.

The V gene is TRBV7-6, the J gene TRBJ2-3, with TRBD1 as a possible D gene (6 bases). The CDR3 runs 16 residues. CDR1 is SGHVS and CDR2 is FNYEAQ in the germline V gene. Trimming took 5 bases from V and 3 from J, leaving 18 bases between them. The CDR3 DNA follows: TGTGCCAGCAGCATCTTTGGGGGCCTAGCTACAGATACGCAGTATTTT. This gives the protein CASSIFGGLATDTQYF.

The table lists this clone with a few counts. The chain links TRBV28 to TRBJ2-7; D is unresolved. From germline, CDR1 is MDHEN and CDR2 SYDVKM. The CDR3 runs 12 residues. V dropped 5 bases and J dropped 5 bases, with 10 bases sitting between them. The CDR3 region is CASSTQRNEQYF. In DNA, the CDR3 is TGTGCCAGCAGTACACAGAGAAACGAGCAGTACTTC.

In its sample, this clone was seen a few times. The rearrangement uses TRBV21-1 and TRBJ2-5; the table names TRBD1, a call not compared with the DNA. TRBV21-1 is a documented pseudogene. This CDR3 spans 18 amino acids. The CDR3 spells CASPWVKPGQTYQETQYF. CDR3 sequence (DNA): TGTGCCAGCCCCTGGGTAAAACCGGGACAGACTTACCAAGAGACCCAGTACTTC.

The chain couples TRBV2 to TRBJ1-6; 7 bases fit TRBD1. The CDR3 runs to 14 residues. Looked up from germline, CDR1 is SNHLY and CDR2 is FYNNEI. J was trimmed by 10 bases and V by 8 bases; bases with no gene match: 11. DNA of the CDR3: TGTGCCAGCGGGACAGAGGTAGTTATGTCACCCCTCCACTTT. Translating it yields CASGTEVVMSPLHF.